These 9 T cell receptor beta chains originate from one sample sequenced in a study of T-cell reconstitution after alpha-beta-depleted transplantation in children. Unique molecular identifiers tagged the TCRbeta library. TCRdb reprocessed the PCR reads with MiXCR, giving one entry per CDR3 protein. The table has roughly 70,000 distinct CDR3 sequences, 4.9% seen once. The sequencing here drew on PBMCs, mostly from graft donor cells, taken 180 days after TCRalphabeta/CD19-depleted stem cell transplant. The receptors originated from a boy in the first two years of life who had a stem cell transplant for acute myeloid leukemia, so the T cells may come from the graft donor.

This rearrangement joins TRBV7-3 to TRBJ2-1; no reliable D call. V lost 4 bases, J lost 2 bases, and 12 bases lay in between. The CDR3 spans 15 residues. Germline V gene lookup returns CDR1 SGHTA and CDR2 FQGTGA. The chain's CDR3 is CASSSRPTTYNEQFF. The DNA for the CDR3 is TGTGCCAGCAGCTCGCGCCCCACAACCTACAATGAGCAGTTCTTC.

This clonotype was seen many times. This chain uses TRBV12-3 or TRBV12-4 with TRBJ1-2; D is unclear. The CDR3 sequence is 14 residues long. V lost 3 bases and J lost 6, with 14 bases in between. CDR3 DNA: TGTGCCAGCAGTTTTGGGCCGAGGCCCCATGGCTACACCTTC. Its protein is CASSFGPRPHGYTF.

This clonotype came up many times. V and J are TRBV4-3 and TRBJ2-4; D remains ambiguous. CDR3 length: 17 amino acids. From germline, CDR1 is LGHNA and CDR2 YSLEER. With 0 bases removed from V and 0 bases from J, the gap between germline ends came to 12 bases. The CDR3 nucleotides read TGCGCCAGCAGCCAAGATTACGGAGCCAGAGCCAAAAACATTCAGTACTTC. Translated, it gives CASSQDYGARAKNIQYF.

This clonotype was counted only a few times. The genes are TRBV12-2 and TRBJ1-1; the table's D call TRBD1 went unverified against the DNA. TRBV12-2 is marked as a pseudogene. The CDR3 sequence is 21 residues long. The CDR3 bases are TGTGCAAGTCGCTTAGCGTCACGGACAGGGGAAGTTGAGGAAGAAACCCCTGAAGCTTTCTTT. As protein: CASRLASRTGEVEEETPEAFF.

This clonotype was found many times. This sequence joins TRBV11-2 and TRBJ2-2, with no clear D. This CDR3 spans 13 amino acids. V lost 5 bases, J lost 2 bases, and 6 bases lay in between. CDR1 SGHAT and CDR2 FQNNGV come from the germline V gene. The CDR3 DNA reads TGTGCCAGCAGCCAGGTTAACACCGGGGAGCTGTTTTTT. Amino acids: CASSQVNTGELFF.

In its sample, this clonotype was seen many times. The rearrangement uses TRBV5-1 and TRBJ2-1, with 11 nucleotides matching TRBD2. The CDR3 has 16 amino acids. Losses at the gene ends were 6 bases for V and 0 bases for J; bases not matched to a gene: 5. The germline V gene encodes CDR1 SGHRS and CDR2 YFSETQ. CDR3: CASKGLAALSYNEQFF. The CDR3 nucleotides are TGCGCCAGCAAGGGACTAGCGGCTCTCTCCTACAATGAGCAGTTCTTC. Full variable domain (rest looked up from reference TRBV5-1 and TRBJ2-1): KAGVTQTPRYLIKTRGQQVTLSCSPISGHRSVSWYQQTPGQGLQFLFEYFSETQRNKGNFPGRFSGRQFSNSRSEMNVSTLELGDSALYLCASKGLAALSYNEQFFGPGTRLTVL.

In this sample, this clonotype turned up a few times. The CDR3 here is CTSSASGSKNIQYF. The CDR3 bases are TGCACCAGCAGCGCGAGCGGGAGCAAAAACATTCAGTACTTC. The gene calls are TRBV1 and TRBJ2-4; the D call in the table, TRBD2, was not verified against the DNA. TRBV1 corresponds to a pseudogene. CDR3 length equals 14 residues.

This clonotype was found many times. V is TRBV6-5 and J is TRBJ1-2; TRBD1 matches at 12 bases. V shed 6 bases, J shed 8 bases, and the junction held 13 bases outside the gene matches. CDR1 and CDR2 (germline): MNHEY, SVGAGI. The CDR3 length is 16 residues. CDR3 amino acids: CASSRDRGRESGGYTF. The CDR3 bases are TGTGCCAGCAGCCGGGACAGGGGGCGAGAGTCAGGAGGCTACACCTTC.

At least ten counts were recorded for this clonotype. The chain has TRBV4-2 and TRBJ2-5; 12 bases match TRBD2. The CDR3 sequence is 19 residues long. The germline CDR1 and CDR2 sequences are LGHNA and YNFKEQ. Losses at the gene ends were 3 bases for V and 5 bases for J; bases not matched to a gene: 16. CDR3 amino acids: CASSHPQGPSGGAQETQYF. As DNA, the CDR3 is TGTGCCAGCAGCCACCCCCAGGGTCCTAGCGGGGGGGCACAGGAGACCCAGTACTTC.